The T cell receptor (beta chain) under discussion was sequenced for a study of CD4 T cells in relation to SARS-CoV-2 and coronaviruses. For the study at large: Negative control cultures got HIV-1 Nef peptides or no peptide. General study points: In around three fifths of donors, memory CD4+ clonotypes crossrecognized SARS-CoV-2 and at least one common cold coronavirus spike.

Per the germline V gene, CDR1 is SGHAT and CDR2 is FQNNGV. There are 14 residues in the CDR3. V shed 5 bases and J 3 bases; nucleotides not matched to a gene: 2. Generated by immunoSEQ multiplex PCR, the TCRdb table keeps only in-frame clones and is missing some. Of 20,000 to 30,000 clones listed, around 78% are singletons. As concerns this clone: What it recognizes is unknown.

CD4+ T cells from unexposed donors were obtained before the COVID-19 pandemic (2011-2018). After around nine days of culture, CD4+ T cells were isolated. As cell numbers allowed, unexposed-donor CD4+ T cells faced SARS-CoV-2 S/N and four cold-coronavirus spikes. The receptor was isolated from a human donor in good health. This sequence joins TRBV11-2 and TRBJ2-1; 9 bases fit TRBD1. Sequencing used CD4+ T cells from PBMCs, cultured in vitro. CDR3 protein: CASSQGQGYNEQFF. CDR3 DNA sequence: TGTGCCAGCAGCCAGGGACAGGGCTACAATGAGCAGTTCTTC.